These 28 T cell receptor beta chains share one sample of origin, sequenced in a study of T cell repertoires in cytomegalovirus infection. TCRdb re-derived calls from the reads in MiXCR, one entry per CDR3 protein. The sample lists 300,000 to 450,000 distinct CDR3 sequences, around 18% occurring once. The material sequenced was PBMCs. The source of these receptors is a human donor in good health (CMV status not recorded). Some clones in this sample may be carry-over from other donors' samples.

V is TRBV10-3 and J is TRBJ2-7; 8 nucleotides agree with TRBD1. With 7 bases clipped from V and 5 bases from J, the junction kept 10 bases outside the gene matches. Germline assignment: CDR1 ENHRY and CDR2 SYGVKD. CDR3 length equals 14 residues. The CDR3 spells CAIMAQGVSDEQYF. CDR3 sequence (DNA): TGTGCCATCATGGCACAGGGGGTCTCGGACGAGCAGTACTTC.

This clonotype was seen ten or more times. The CDR3 reads CASSRVGDRVNTEAFF. The DNA for the CDR3 is TGTGCCAGCAGCCGCGTGGGTGACAGGGTGAACACTGAAGCTTTCTTT. This sequence joins TRBV7-2 and TRBJ1-1, with 7 bases identical to TRBD1. Germline lookup yields CDR1 SGHTA and CDR2 FQGNSA. With V trimmed by 5 bases and J by 0 bases, 9 bases remained unmatched. This CDR3 has 16 residues.

The chain is built from TRBV2 and TRBJ2-3; TRBD1 matches 7 bases. The CDR3 totals 13 residues. In germline, CDR1 is SNHLY, CDR2 FYNNEI. V trimming: 0 bases; J trimming: 9 bases; junction bases outside the gene matches: 3. The chain's CDR3 is CASSEARGGTQYF. The DNA for the CDR3 is TGTGCCAGCAGTGAAGCCCGAGGGGGCACGCAGTATTTT.

This clonotype was detected ten times or more. The genes are TRBV7-2 and TRBJ2-5, with 8 nucleotides matching TRBD2. Germline CDR1 SGHTA, CDR2 FQGNSA. This CDR3 is built from 15 residues. The J segment lost 5 bases and the V segment lost 1 base, leaving 6 bases of the junction unmatched. Written as DNA, the CDR3 is TGTGCCAGCAGCTTAGGCGGGGGGCCTGGGGAGACCCAGTACTTC. It specifies CASSLGGGPGETQYF.

The chain couples TRBV12-3 or TRBV12-4 to TRBJ2-2, with TRBD2 identical over 10 bases. The CDR3 contains 17 residues. Trimming at V came to 3 bases and at J to 5 bases, leaving 9 bases not matched to a gene. CDR3 DNA: TGTGCCAGCAGTTTGGGAGGGGGACTAGCGAGGACCGGGGAGCTGTTTTTT. This sequence encodes CASSLGGGLARTGELFF.

This clonotype showed up just a few times. J is TRBJ1-5 and V is TRBV7-2; TRBD1 agrees at 8 bases. This CDR3 is 15 amino acids long. Germline trimming cut 4 bases from V and 7 bases from J; bases unmatched to any gene: 9. CDR1 is SGHTA, CDR2 FQGNSA, per germline. CDR3 amino acids: CASSSRGRDGQPQHF. CDR3 DNA sequence: TGTGCCAGCAGCTCCAGGGGGCGGGATGGGCAGCCCCAGCATTTT.

The chain recombines TRBV2 with TRBJ2-7; the match to TRBD2 covers 7 bases. Germline CDR1 and CDR2: SNHLY and FYNNEI. This CDR3 region has 16 residues. V lost 2 bases and J lost 4; bases outside the gene matches: 11. The DNA for the CDR3 is TGTGCCAGCAGTGAAAGGCTAGCGGCGCTTGGGTACGAGCAGTACTTC. Its translation is CASSERLAALGYEQYF.

This clonotype was seen a handful of times. This chain connects TRBV12-3 or TRBV12-4 to TRBJ1-1, with 7 positions matching TRBD1. Trimming took 2 bases from V and 4 from J; bases not matched to a gene: 4. CDR3 length: 14 amino acids. CDR3 sequence: CASSLREGATEAFF. DNA for the CDR3: TGTGCCAGCAGTTTAAGGGAGGGGGCCACTGAAGCTTTCTTT.

This clonotype appeared many times. The chain combines TRBV28 with TRBJ1-2; D remains ambiguous. Germline V CDR1 and CDR2: MDHEN, SYDVKM. This CDR3 comprises 11 residues. Trimming took off 5 bases at V and 6 bases at J, with 7 bases between the two ends. The CDR3 sequence is CASSGLHGYTF. The CDR3 coding sequence is TGTGCCAGCAGTGGACTCCATGGCTACACCTTC.

This clonotype was seen a handful of times. The rearrangement joins TRBV18 to TRBJ2-3; D is undetermined. The CDR3 spans 17 residues. Germline CDR1 is KGHSH and CDR2 is LQKENI. The V gene lost 2 bases and the J gene lost 2 bases, with 17 bases spanning the gap. CDR3 DNA sequence: TGTGCCAGCTCACCATCTCAAGCAAGGGCTAACACAGATACGCAGTATTTT. Protein: CASSPSQARANTDTQYF.

V and J are TRBV2 and TRBJ1-5; D unclear. CDR1 and CDR2 (germline): SNHLY, FYNNEI. This CDR3 spans 14 amino acids. V was trimmed by 8 bases and J by 2 bases, leaving 13 bases between them. For the CDR3, the DNA is TGTGCCAGCGGGCAGGAGGTTGGCAATCAGCCCCAGCATTTT. Its protein product is CASGQEVGNQPQHF.

The chain combines TRBV11-2 with TRBJ2-3; 11 bases map to TRBD2. From germline, CDR1 is SGHAT and CDR2 FQNNGV. V lost 5 bases, J lost 2 bases, and 6 bases stayed unmatched. This CDR3 region has 16 residues. CDR3 protein: CASSPTSGSLTDTQYF. The DNA for the CDR3 is TGTGCCAGCAGCCCTACTAGCGGGAGTCTCACAGATACGCAGTATTTT. Using reference TRBV11-2 and TRBJ2-3 for the parts outside the CDR3, the full variable domain is EAGVAQSPRYKIIEKRQSVAFWCNPISGHATLYWYQQILGQGPKLLIQFQNNGVVDDSQLPKDRFSAERLKGVDSTLKIQPAKLEDSAVYLCASSPTSGSLTDTQYFGPGTRLTVL.

This clonotype showed up just a few times. The chain couples TRBV4-1 to TRBJ2-1; 9 nucleotides agree with TRBD1. Germline V gene data show CDR1 as MGHRA and CDR2 as YSYEKL. J was trimmed by 4 bases and V by 2 bases; bases with no gene match: 12. The CDR3 extends over 18 amino acids. CDR3 nucleotides: TGCGCCAGCAGCCAACCCCCGGGACAGGGCCCGCTGTACAATGAGCAGTTCTTC. It is translated as CASSQPPGQGPLYNEQFF.

V and J are TRBV10-3 and TRBJ1-1; perhaps TRBD1 as D (5 bases). Per germline, CDR1 ENHRY and CDR2 SYGVKD. Trimming pared 0 bases from V and 1 base from J, leaving 9 bases between. CDR3 length: 15 amino acids. CDR3 sequence: CAISESTGQNTEAFF. The CDR3 DNA reads TGTGCCATCAGTGAGTCGACTGGACAGAACACTGAAGCTTTCTTT.

This clonotype was seen a single time. This may arise from a read error, as a much more abundant clone is one base away. The chain couples TRBV12-3 or TRBV12-4 to TRBJ2-2; D possibly corresponds to TRBD1 (6 bases). The CDR3 extends over 15 amino acids. V was cut by 10 bases and J by 0 bases, with 15 bases left in between. The CDR3 DNA reads TGTGCCAACAACATGGGGGCGTCGAACACCGGGGAGCTGTTTTTT. This encodes CANNMGASNTGELFF.

V usage is TRBV19 and J usage is TRBJ1-4; D is ambiguous. The germline V and J ends were trimmed by 1 base and 3 bases, with 15 bases remaining between them. Per germline, CDR1 LNHDA and CDR2 SQIVND (reference sequence). There are 17 residues in the CDR3. In nucleotides, the CDR3 is TGTGCCAGTAGTATAGGAATAGGGCGGACGGCTAATGAAAAACTGTTTTTT. Translated: CASSIGIGRTANEKLFF.

The chain uses TRBV19 and TRBJ2-2, with D tentatively TRBD1 or TRBD2 (5 bases each). The CDR3 consists of 19 residues. Looked up from germline, CDR1 is LNHDA and CDR2 is SQIVND (reference sequence). V was clipped by 5 bases and J by 4 bases, with 26 bases between them. CDR3 region: CASSPRVTSASLGTGELFF. The CDR3 bases are TGTGCCAGTAGTCCCAGGGTTACGTCCGCTAGCTTGGGCACCGGGGAGCTGTTTTTT.

This clonotype has a count of ten or more. The V call is TRBV7-2, the J call TRBJ2-3; 7 bases match TRBD2. In germline, CDR1 is SGHTA, CDR2 FQGNSA. This CDR3 contains 12 residues. With V trimmed by 8 bases and J by 6 bases, 5 bases remained unmatched. The CDR3 loop is CASGGSGDTQYF. In nucleotides, the CDR3 is TGTGCCAGCGGCGGGAGCGGCGATACGCAGTATTTT.

The table lists this clonotype with many counts. The V and J genes are TRBV7-2 and TRBJ1-1; D not resolved. The CDR3 is 15 amino acids. Germline V gene lookup returns CDR1 SGHTA and CDR2 FQGNSA. V was shortened by 5 bases and J by 2 bases, with 15 bases between the two germline ends. CDR3 nucleotides: TGTGCCAGCAGCCCCCGAGGAGGGAGAAACACTGAAGCTTTCTTT. Protein sequence: CASSPRGGRNTEAFF.

The genes are TRBV30 and TRBJ2-5, with a tentative D call TRBD2 (6 bases). Germline values: CDR1 GTSNPN, CDR2 SVGIG (reference sequence). The germline V and J ends were trimmed by 3 bases and 4 bases, with 15 bases remaining between them. CDR3 length equals 14 residues. CDR3 DNA sequence: TGTGCCTGGAGAGGACCCGGGGGTTTAGAGACCCAGTACTTC. Its translation is CAWRGPGGLETQYF. Based on the CDR3 plus reference TRBV30 and TRBJ2-5, the full variable domain is SQTIHQWPATLVQPVGSPLSLECTVEGTSNPNLYWYRQAAGRGLQLLFYSVGIGQISSEVPQNLSASRPQDRQFILSSKKLLLSDSGFYLCAWRGPGGLETQYFGPGTRLLVL.

This clonotype was seen a single time. V and J are TRBV20-1 and TRBJ1-6; 7 bases fit TRBD1. V lost 6 bases to trimming and J lost 15 bases; unmatched junction nucleotides: 5. CDR3 length: 10 amino acids. Germline V gene sequence: CDR1 DFQATT, CDR2 SNEGSKA (reference sequence). In nucleotides, the CDR3 is TGCAGTGCGGGCGGGACAGTCCTCCACTTT. This translates into CSAGGTVLHF.

The chain has TRBV27 and TRBJ1-1; D remains ambiguous. The CDR3 totals 14 residues. V was shortened by 5 bases and J by 1 base, with 11 bases between the two germline ends. Germline V lookup: CDR1 MNHEY, CDR2 SMNVEV (reference sequence). CDR3 in DNA: TGTGCCAGCAGTAGGAGGGATTGGAACACTGAAGCTTTCTTT. Protein sequence: CASSRRDWNTEAFF.

The chain employs TRBV2 and TRBJ2-7; D gene ambiguous. The length of the CDR3 is 13 residues. The V gene's germline CDR1 is SNHLY and CDR2 FYNNEI. V shed 1 base and J shed 3 bases, with 7 bases lying between them. CDR3 coding DNA: TGTGCCAGCAGTGAAGGACTCGACTACGAGCAGTACTTC. Protein product: CASSEGLDYEQYF. Full variable domain (remainder filled in from reference TRBV2 and TRBJ2-7): EPEVTQTPSHQVTQMGQEVILRCVPISNHLYFYWYRQILGQKVEFLVSFYNNEISEKSEIFDDQFSVERPDGSNFTLKIRSTKLEDSAMYFCASSEGLDYEQYFGPGTRLTVT.

This clonotype was seen many times. J is TRBJ1-1 and V is TRBV7-2, with D possibly TRBD1 on 6 matching bases. This CDR3 has 14 amino acids. Trimming took 3 bases from V and 8 from J, leaving 16 bases between them. CDR1 is SGHTA and CDR2 is FQGNSA in the germline V gene. CDR3 nucleotides: TGTGCCAGCAGCTTTACAGGGACCACATCCGAAGCTTTCTTT. It specifies CASSFTGTTSEAFF.

This clonotype was counted at least ten times. This chain connects TRBV12-3 or TRBV12-4 to TRBJ2-1; 10 bases fit TRBD2. J lost 7 bases, V lost 2 bases, and 11 bases had no gene match. The CDR3 contains 17 residues. In nucleotides, the CDR3 is TGTGCCAGCAGTTTATGGGCTAGCGGGAGAAGAGGTAATGAGCAGTTCTTC. As protein: CASSLWASGRRGNEQFF.

The chain joins TRBV5-4 to TRBJ2-1; 15 nucleotides align to TRBD2. CDR1 and CDR2 (germline): SGHNT, YYREEE (reference sequence). After removal of 3 bases from V and 15 bases from J, the junction contained 10 bases not matched to a gene. The CDR3 covers 15 residues. CDR3 sequence reads: CASSWGLAGGLQRFF. The CDR3 nucleotides read TGTGCCAGCAGCTGGGGACTAGCGGGAGGTCTCCAACGGTTCTTC.

This clonotype was observed at least ten times. The rearrangement uses TRBV12-3 or TRBV12-4 and TRBJ2-1; D gene uncertain. Trimming took 4 bases from V and 13 from J, leaving 17 bases between them. The CDR3 runs to 13 residues. Written as DNA, the CDR3 is TGTGCCAGCAGTTCCCCAGCGCGATTGCGACAGTTCTTC. Translation gives CASSSPARLRQFF.

Only a few counts were recorded for this clonotype. This rearrangement joins TRBV11-2 to TRBJ2-2; maybe TRBD2 (5 bases). The V end was cut by 5 bases, the J end by 3 bases, with 16 bases between. Germline V gives CDR1 SGHAT, CDR2 FQNNGV. The length of the CDR3 is 16 residues. The CDR3 region is CASSRAGQGYTGELFF. CDR3 DNA sequence: TGTGCCAGCAGCCGGGCGGGCCAAGGTTACACCGGGGAGCTGTTTTTT.